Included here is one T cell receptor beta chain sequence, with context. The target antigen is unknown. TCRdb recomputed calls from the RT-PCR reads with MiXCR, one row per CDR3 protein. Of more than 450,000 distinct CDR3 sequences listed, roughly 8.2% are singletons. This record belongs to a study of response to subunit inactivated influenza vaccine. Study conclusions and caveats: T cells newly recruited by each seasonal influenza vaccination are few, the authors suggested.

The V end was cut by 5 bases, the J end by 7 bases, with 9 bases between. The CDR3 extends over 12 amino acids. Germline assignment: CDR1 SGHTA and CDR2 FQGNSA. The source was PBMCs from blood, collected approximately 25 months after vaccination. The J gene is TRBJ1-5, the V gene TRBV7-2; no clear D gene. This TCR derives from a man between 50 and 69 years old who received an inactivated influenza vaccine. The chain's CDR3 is CASSSTEQPQHF. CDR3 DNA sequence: TGTGCCAGCAGCAGCACTGAGCAGCCCCAGCATTTT.